These 4 T cell receptor beta chains were all obtained from the same sample, sequenced in a study of early T cells in non-severe SARS-CoV-2 infection. In TCRdb, the 5' RACE reads were re-called with MiXCR into one record per CDR3 protein. The table lists about 39,000 distinct CDR3 sequences, approximately 7.1% of them singletons, with approximately 5% in the top ten. The specimen was whole blood. Receptors were obtained from an adult who was a healthcare worker with PCR-confirmed SARS-CoV-2 infection or an uninfected control (not recorded which).

V usage is TRBV5-1 and J usage is TRBJ2-7, with D hard to call. Per germline, CDR1 SGHRS and CDR2 YFSETQ. Trimming took off 1 base at V and 1 base at J, with 9 bases between the two ends. This CDR3 is 14 amino acids long. CDR3 protein: CASSLYDGSYEQYF. CDR3 bases: TGCGCCAGCAGCTTGTATGACGGTTCCTACGAGCAGTACTTC.

The J gene is TRBJ1-1, the V gene TRBV3-1; possibly TRBD1 for D (6 bases). CDR1 LGHDT and CDR2 YNNKEL come from the germline V gene (reference sequence). V was pared by 1 base and J by 5 bases, with 11 bases between. This CDR3 comprises 14 residues. CDR3 in amino acids: CASSQATGRTEAFF. The CDR3 DNA sequence: TGTGCCAGCAGCCAAGCTACAGGGAGGACTGAAGCTTTCTTT.

Only a few counts were recorded for this clonotype. CDR3 sequence: CSASEGTGHPLAKNIQYF. The DNA of the CDR3 is TGCAGCGCTTCCGAAGGGACAGGGCATCCCCTAGCCAAAAACATTCAGTACTTC. This sequence joins TRBV29-1 and TRBJ2-4, with 9 bases identical to TRBD1. Trimming took 7 bases from V and 0 from J; bases not matched to a gene: 16. Germline V lookup: CDR1 SQVTM, CDR2 ANQGSEA. This CDR3 contains 18 residues.

This clonotype was seen a handful of times. This chain joins TRBV6-6 and TRBJ2-3; D is perhaps TRBD1 (7 bases). Germline assignment: CDR1 MNHNY and CDR2 SVGAGI (reference sequence). V was trimmed by 4 bases and J by 1 base, leaving 12 bases between them. This CDR3 spans 15 amino acids. CDR3 DNA sequence: TGTGCCAGCAGTTCCCTCAGGGGGGGCACAGATACGCAGTATTTT. Amino acids: CASSSLRGGTDTQYF.